Given below is one TCR beta chain in context. These data belong to a study of blood T cell repertoires in COVID-19. Study overall: From the United States, Italy and Spain came samples of acute and convalescent COVID-19. In each case, the material was cDNA or gDNA derived from T cells, B-cell-depleted T cells, or PBMCs.

The J segment lost 6 bases and the V segment lost 3 bases, leaving 17 bases of the junction unmatched. CDR1 and CDR2 from the germline V gene are MNHEY and SMNVEV (reference sequence). CDR3 length: 18 residues. Authors' processing steps: Reference gene primer amplification in the assay estimated nucleated cell counts. The table came from immunoSEQ multiplex PCR; TCRdb's copy has only in-frame clones and leaves some out. That table supplies the V and J calls and clone size; D and trimming were determined from the DNA. Here the sample spans about 170,000 clones, approximately 90% being singletons. The sequence derives from a woman older than 75 in a cohort sampled during active or convalescent COVID-19. Sequenced input: peripheral blood. The chain employs TRBV27 and TRBJ2-7, with 10 bases fitting TRBD2. This CDR3 is CASSLGQKPGLAFPEQYV. For the CDR3, the DNA is TGTGCCAGCAGTTTGGGTCAAAAACCGGGACTAGCGTTCCCCGAGCAGTACGTC.